What follows are 4 T cell receptor beta chains derived from one specimen sequenced in a study of T cells after yellow fever vaccination. TCRdb independently ran MiXCR on the 5' RACE reads; one entry per CDR3 protein. The profile shows more than 45,000 distinct CDR3 sequences, about 5.2% of them singletons. The sequenced sample was PBMCs, either bulk or a sorted T-cell subset (CD4+, CD8+, memory, or dextramer-sorted; not recorded which), obtained on the day of the yellow fever booster vaccination. The receptors derive from a young man who received the YFV17D yellow fever vaccine.

This clonotype was observed at least ten times. The V gene is TRBV12-3 or TRBV12-4, the J gene TRBJ2-3, with no clear D. This CDR3 comprises 14 residues. V was clipped by 5 bases and J by 3 bases, with 12 bases between them. The CDR3 DNA reads TGTGCCAGCAGTCCCCCTCTGGCTACAGATACGCAGTATTTT. Encoded protein: CASSPPLATDTQYF.

This clonotype was counted many times. The V gene is TRBV5-1, the J gene TRBJ2-3; TRBD1 agrees at 9 bases. This CDR3 is 16 amino acids long. Trimming at V came to 3 bases and at J to 1 base, leaving 6 bases not matched to a gene. The V gene's germline CDR1 is SGHRS and CDR2 YFSETQ. CDR3 sequence: CASSSGQGVGTDTQYF. CDR3 bases: TGCGCCAGCAGCTCGGGACAGGGAGTCGGCACAGATACGCAGTATTTT.

The rearrangement joins TRBV28 to TRBJ2-2; TRBD2 aligns across 9 bases. Germline V gene data show CDR1 as MDHEN and CDR2 as SYDVKM. Germline trimming cut 6 bases from V and 2 bases from J; bases unmatched to any gene: 19. The CDR3 contains 20 residues. CDR3 in DNA: TGTGCCAGCAGCTTAAACAAACCCAGCGGGGGGCTCACCAACACCGGGGAGCTGTTTTTT. It is translated as CASSLNKPSGGLTNTGELFF.

In its sample, this clonotype was seen many times. This rearrangement joins TRBV5-1 to TRBJ2-7, with 8 bases that match TRBD2. Germline CDR1 SGHRS, CDR2 YFSETQ. The CDR3 totals 16 residues. V lost 0 bases, J lost 2 bases, and 7 bases stayed unmatched. The CDR3 region has the DNA TGCGCCAGCAGCTTGGGGGGAGCGGGGGCTACCTACGAGCAGTACTTC. Amino acids: CASSLGGAGATYEQYF.